This T cell receptor (beta chain) stems from a study of OX40 agonist ivuxolimab in advanced cancers. Study-level results: Low clonal expansion, among the lowest seen, marked partial responders at 0.1-3.0 mg/kg.

Measured with immunoSEQ multiplex PCR; TCRdb has only the in-frame clones, and not every one. Among approximately 77,000 clones listed, under 95% were seen once. This clone appeared once. Its antigen is not identified. This CDR3 contains 16 residues. V lost 4 bases to trimming and J lost 4 bases; unmatched junction nucleotides: 10. Germline CDR1 reads WNHNN; CDR2 reads SYGVQD (reference sequence). The sample here was CD4+ or CD8+ T cells sorted from blood, taken in a trial of the OX40 agonist ivuxolimab. The J gene is TRBJ1-1, the V gene TRBV10-1, with 9 bases aligning to TRBD1. The source is an adult with an advanced solid tumor such as melanoma, head and neck, liver or kidney cancer. In DNA, the CDR3 is TGCGCCAGCAGTGGGATCCGGACAGGGGAAAGCACTGAAGCTTTCTTT. It translates to CASSGIRTGESTEAFF.